Detailed here is one T cell receptor beta chain. Its specificity is unknown. These data originate in a study of T cell responses to AZD1222 COVID-19 vaccine. Study findings and constraints: Seropositive status at baseline applied to only 6 or 7 AZD1222 recipients. After the peak T cell response, and only then, were repertoires sampled.

CDR3 size: 15 residues. Trimming shortened V by 2 bases and J by 4 bases, and 14 bases separated the two germline ends. Germline assignment: CDR1 MNHEY and CDR2 SVGAGI. Profiling relied on immunoSEQ multiplex PCR, and the TCRdb table lists in-frame clones only, not all of them. In the table there are roughly 170,000 clones, roughly 94% of which are singletons. V gene TRBV6-5 combines with J gene TRBJ1-2, with D possibly matching TRBD1 (5 bases). The origin of this receptor is an adult who received the AZD1222 COVID-19 vaccine. The sequencing here drew on peripheral blood, taken 28 days after the second AZD1222 dose. The CDR3 coding sequence is TGTGCCAGCAGTTACCTCGGGACCGCGATCTATGGCTACACCTTC. Its protein product is CASSYLGTAIYGYTF.